Following are 9 T cell receptor beta chains from one sample sequenced in a study of OX40 agonist ivuxolimab in advanced cancers. Here immunoSEQ multiplex PCR was the method, and the copy in TCRdb shows in-frame clones only, minus some. The sample holds approximately 94,000 clones; about 91% are singletons and the top ten take roughly 0.53%. Specimen: CD4+ or CD8+ T cells sorted from blood, collected in a trial of the OX40 agonist ivuxolimab. The receptors were sampled from an adult with an advanced solid tumor such as melanoma, head and neck, liver or kidney cancer.

This clone was detected only a few times. This sequence joins TRBV30 and TRBJ2-1, with 7 positions matching TRBD2. The V and J ends lost 1 base and 4 bases, in that order; junction bases with no gene match: 4. Germline V gives CDR1 GTSNPN, CDR2 SVGIG (reference sequence). The CDR3 length is 14 residues. CDR3 protein: CAWSASGLYNEQFF. DNA of the CDR3: TGTGCCTGGAGTGCTAGCGGCCTTTACAATGAGCAGTTCTTC. Supplemented by reference TRBV30 and TRBJ2-1, the full variable domain reads SQTIHQWPATLVQPVGSPLSLECTVEGTSNPNLYWYRQAAGRGLQLLFYSVGIGQISSEVPQNLSASRPQDRQFILSSKKLLLSDSGFYLCAWSASGLYNEQFFGPGTRLTVL.

This clone was observed a handful of times. The chain uses TRBV5-1 and TRBJ2-1, with D maybe TRBD2 (6 bases). Germline V gene data show CDR1 as SGHRS and CDR2 as YFSETQ. Trimming left V 2 bases short and J 3 bases short, with 12 bases between. This CDR3 is built from 15 residues. CDR3 nucleotides: TGCGCCAGCAGCTTCGGGACTGGGAACTACAATGAGCAGTTCTTC. It is translated as CASSFGTGNYNEQFF. Filled out from reference TRBV5-1 and TRBJ2-1, the complete variable domain reads KAGVTQTPRYLIKTRGQQVTLSCSPISGHRSVSWYQQTPGQGLQFLFEYFSETQRNKGNFPGRFSGRQFSNSRSEMNVSTLELGDSALYLCASSFGTGNYNEQFFGPGTRLTVL.

The chain has TRBV5-4 and TRBJ2-1, with TRBD2 identical over 10 bases. Per the germline V gene, CDR1 is SGHNT and CDR2 is YYREEE (reference sequence). The CDR3 spans 14 residues. The J segment lost 6 bases and the V segment lost 3 bases, leaving 3 bases of the junction unmatched. Written as DNA, the CDR3 is TGTGCCAGCAGCTCTGGGACTAGCGCCAATGAGCAGTTCTTC. It encodes CASSSGTSANEQFF. The full variable domain, its missing parts supplied by reference TRBV5-4 and TRBJ2-1, is ETGVTQSPTHLIKTRGQQVTLRCSSQSGHNTVSWYQQALGQGPQFIFQYYREEENGRGNFPPRFSGLQFPNYSSELNVNALELDDSALYLCASSSGTSANEQFFGPGTRLTVL.

The chain uses TRBV6-1 and TRBJ2-3; D is unclear. Germline CDR1 is MNHNS and CDR2 is SASEGT. V was pared by 7 bases and J by 5 bases, with 16 bases between. The CDR3 covers 14 residues. CDR3 sequence (DNA): TGTGCCAGCACCGTGGGCGGAGCAGAAGATACGCAGTATTTT. This encodes CASTVGGAEDTQYF.

V usage is TRBV7-9 and J usage is TRBJ2-3; possible D gene TRBD1, 6 bases. Germline-derived CDR1 and CDR2 are SEHNR and FQNEAQ (reference sequence). CDR3 length: 14 residues. V lost 3 bases and J 2 bases, leaving 9 bases between the germline ends. The DNA for the CDR3 is TGTGCCAGCAGCTTTACAGGGAACACAGATACGCAGTATTTT. Its protein is CASSFTGNTDTQYF.

V gene TRBV21-1 combines with J gene TRBJ2-7; no DNA check was done on the table's D call, TRBD2. TRBV21-1 is labeled a pseudogene. CDR3 length: 16 amino acids. In DNA form, the CDR3 reads TGTGCCAGCAGCAAAGGAAGGATACCCGGGATATACGAGCAGTACTTC. Translated, it gives CASSKGRIPGIYEQYF.

The J gene is TRBJ2-1, the V gene TRBV7-3; D not resolved. V lost 0 bases and J 3 bases, leaving 3 bases between the germline ends. Per the germline V gene, CDR1 is SGHTA and CDR2 is FQGTGA. This CDR3 has 13 amino acids. This CDR3 is CASSLTSYNEQFF. Here the CDR3 DNA reads TGTGCCAGCAGCTTAACTAGCTACAATGAGCAGTTCTTC.

V gene TRBV11-2 combines with J gene TRBJ2-1; weak D call: TRBD1 (5 bases). V was shortened by 8 bases and J by 2 bases, with 16 bases between the two germline ends. Germline V gives CDR1 SGHAT, CDR2 FQNNGV. The CDR3 length is 15 residues. The CDR3 loop reads CASLRGAGTYNEQFF. The CDR3 DNA follows: TGTGCCAGCCTGCGTGGGGCTGGAACCTACAATGAGCAGTTCTTC.

V usage is TRBV7-6 and J usage is TRBJ2-7; 7 nucleotides match TRBD1. The CDR3 is made up of 15 amino acids. Germline CDR1 reads SGHVS; CDR2 reads FNYEAQ. V dropped 3 bases and J dropped 6; count of bases not matched to a gene: 11. CDR3 region: CASSFNLDRVGEQYF. CDR3 coding DNA: TGTGCCAGCAGCTTTAATCTTGACAGGGTGGGCGAGCAGTACTTC.